These 18 T cell receptor beta chains were all obtained from the same sample, sequenced in a study of beta chain features in type 1 diabetes. The investigators reverse transcribed all of the isolated RNA, so they sequenced expressed TCRB transcripts. Clones were sequenced by immunoSEQ multiplex PCR, and TCRdb holds only the in-frame ones, with some missing. The sample lists more than 110,000 clones, roughly 7.2% occurring once. The sample comprised central memory CD4+ T cells from blood. The receptors stem from a woman aged 30 to 39 in good health.

This chain connects TRBV7-2 to TRBJ2-7; 7 positions match TRBD2. V trimming: 5 bases; J trimming: 2 bases; junction bases outside the gene matches: 9. The germline V gene encodes CDR1 SGHTA and CDR2 FQGNSA. CDR3 length equals 15 residues. CDR3 in DNA: TGTGCCAGCAGCACCCCTAGCGGTTTAACCTACGAGCAGTACTTC. Translation: CASSTPSGLTYEQYF.

This clone was detected a few times. The gene calls are TRBV29-1 and TRBJ2-3; 10 positions agree with TRBD2. CDR1 is SQVTM and CDR2 is ANQGSEA in the germline V gene. Losses at the gene ends were 7 bases for V and 4 bases for J; bases not matched to a gene: 11. This CDR3 has 15 amino acids. Written as DNA, the CDR3 is TGCAGCGAAACGGGGCTAGCGGGAGAGGCAGATACGCAGTATTTT. It translates to CSETGLAGEADTQYF.

The chain employs TRBV30 and TRBJ2-3; TRBD1 is a possible D gene (5 bases). The germline V and J ends were trimmed by 8 bases and 1 base, with 13 bases remaining between them. Germline V CDR1 and CDR2: GTSNPN, SVGIG (reference sequence). This CDR3 is built from 13 residues. CDR3 nucleotide sequence: TGTGCCGCGTGCGACAGCCGCACAGATACGCAGTATTTT. This gives the protein CAACDSRTDTQYF.

Turning to this clone: At the DNA level, this CDR3 is encoded by other sequences in the same sample as well. The chain uses TRBV29-1 and TRBJ2-7; 9 bases match TRBD1. Losses at the gene ends were 6 bases for V and 3 bases for J; bases not matched to a gene: 3. The CDR3 is made up of 12 amino acids. In germline, CDR1 is SQVTM, CDR2 ANQGSEA. The CDR3 loop is CSVGQGNYEQYF. The CDR3 DNA reads as TGCAGCGTGGGACAGGGTAACTACGAGCAGTACTTC.

The V gene is TRBV7-9, the J gene TRBJ1-5, with TRBD1 matching 10 bases. Germline lookup yields CDR1 SEHNR and CDR2 FQNEAQ (reference sequence). The CDR3 loop spans 15 amino acids. The junction had 7 bases not matched to a gene; V was cut back by 5 bases and J by 6 bases. The CDR3 DNA reads TGTGCCAGCAGCACTGGGACAGGGGCTACTCAGCCCCAGCATTTT. It is translated as CASSTGTGATQPQHF.

This clone has just a few counts. This rearrangement joins TRBV9 to TRBJ2-3; D gene ambiguous. The CDR3 length is 14 residues. Germline lookup yields CDR1 SGDLS and CDR2 YYNGEE. V lost 3 bases to trimming and J lost 0 bases, with 8 bases between them. CDR3 in amino acids: CASSGLASTDTQYF. CDR3 coding DNA: TGTGCCAGCAGCGGCTTGGCTAGCACAGATACGCAGTATTTT.

This clone was counted ten times or more. The rearrangement links TRBV7-2 to TRBJ2-1; D unclear. The germline V gene encodes CDR1 SGHTA and CDR2 FQGNSA. Trimming removed 7 bases from V and 6 bases from J, with 13 bases in between. The CDR3 is made up of 13 amino acids. CDR3 nucleotide sequence: TGTGCCAGCACGCGGCCGGCCCCCAATGAGCAGTTCTTC. Translated: CASTRPAPNEQFF.

This rearrangement joins TRBV7-2 to TRBJ2-5; 8 bases are a match to TRBD2. J was trimmed by 5 bases and V by 5 bases; bases with no gene match: 13. The CDR3 consists of 16 residues. Germline CDR1 and CDR2: SGHTA and FQGNSA. The CDR3 bases are TGTGCCAGCAGCCCGACGGGCGGGAGGAGTAGTGAGACCCAGTACTTC. Encoded protein: CASSPTGGRSSETQYF.

The chain's CDR3 is CASSLVPDSTETQYF. DNA of the CDR3: TGTGCCAGCAGCTTAGTCCCGGACAGCACAGAGACCCAGTACTTC. This sequence joins TRBV7-2 and TRBJ2-5; D might be TRBD1 (6 bases). CDR3 length: 15 residues. Trimming removed 1 base from V and 4 bases from J, with 13 bases in between. Germline CDR1 reads SGHTA; CDR2 reads FQGNSA. The whole variable domain, filled in from reference TRBV7-2 and TRBJ2-5, reads GAGVSQSPSNKVTEKGKDVELRCDPISGHTALYWYRQSLGQGLEFLIYFQGNSAPDKSGLPSDRFSAERTGGSVSTLTIQRTQQEDSAVYLCASSLVPDSTETQYFGPGTRLLVL.

As regards this clone: Distinct nucleotide sequences in the sample also encode this CDR3. DNA for the CDR3: TGTGCCAGCAGCTTAGGTTCGGGAGCCAAAAACATTCAGTACTTC. It is translated as CASSLGSGAKNIQYF. The chain combines TRBV7-2 with TRBJ2-4; unclear D gene. There are 15 residues in the CDR3. V was cut by 1 base and J by 0 bases, with 7 bases left in between. Germline lookup yields CDR1 SGHTA and CDR2 FQGNSA.

The rearrangement joins TRBV5-6 to TRBJ2-1; TRBD2 matches at 7 bases. Germline V lookup: CDR1 SGHDT, CDR2 YYEEEE. The CDR3 is 18 amino acids. The ends lost 0 bases at V and 1 base at J; junction bases unmatched: 10. CDR3 nucleotides: TGTGCCAGCAGCTTGGGACTAGCCCGGTTTAGTTCCTACAATGAGCAGTTCTTC. Protein: CASSLGLARFSSYNEQFF.

The V call is TRBV25-1, the J call TRBJ2-7; tentatively, D is TRBD2 (6 bases). The V gene lost 1 base and the J gene lost 6 bases, with 19 bases spanning the gap. Germline V gene lookup returns CDR1 MGHDK and CDR2 SYGVNS. The CDR3 loop spans 16 amino acids. This CDR3 reads CASSESTGTERGEQYF. The CDR3 region has the DNA TGTGCCAGCAGTGAATCCACCGGGACTGAAAGAGGCGAGCAGTACTTC.

This clone appeared a few times. This rearrangement joins TRBV7-2 to TRBJ1-1; TRBD1 matches 7 bases. The germline gives CDR1 SGHTA, CDR2 FQGNSA. This CDR3 comprises 12 residues. With 1 base clipped from V and 8 bases from J, the junction kept 1 base outside the gene matches. Here the CDR3 DNA reads TGTGCCAGCAGCTTAGGACAGGGAGAAGCTTTCTTT. This gives the protein CASSLGQGEAFF.

The V gene is TRBV19, the J gene TRBJ1-1; 12 bases are shared with TRBD1. V was pared by 6 bases and J by 6 bases, with 14 bases of the junction left unmatched. CDR3 size: 17 residues. Looked up from germline, CDR1 is LNHDA and CDR2 is SQIVND (reference sequence). The CDR3 sequence is CASRMGQGAIGDPEAFF. CDR3 nucleotide sequence: TGTGCCAGTAGGATGGGACAGGGGGCTATCGGGGACCCTGAAGCTTTCTTT.

The V gene is TRBV10-3, the J gene TRBJ2-1; 15 bases map to TRBD2. Per germline, CDR1 ENHRY and CDR2 SYGVKD. The CDR3 sequence is 16 residues long. The V and J ends lost 6 bases and 2 bases, in that order; junction bases with no gene match: 2. The CDR3 region is CAISGTSGGTYNEQFF. For the CDR3, the DNA is TGTGCCATCAGCGGGACTAGCGGGGGGACCTACAATGAGCAGTTCTTC.

The chain links TRBV7-9 to TRBJ1-5; 8 bases agree with TRBD1. J was trimmed by 3 bases and V by 3 bases; bases with no gene match: 1. Germline assignment: CDR1 SEHNR and CDR2 FQNEAQ (reference sequence). The CDR3 runs 14 residues. DNA for the CDR3: TGTGCCAGCAGCTTGGGACAGGACAATCAGCCCCAGCATTTT. Its protein is CASSLGQDNQPQHF.

This clone was counted between two and nine times. The chain is built from TRBV6-1 and TRBJ1-1, with a possible D match to TRBD1 (5 bases). The CDR3 is 13 amino acids. The germline V gene encodes CDR1 MNHNS and CDR2 SASEGT. V was clipped by 7 bases and J by 0 bases, with 9 bases between them. In nucleotides, the CDR3 is TGTGCCAGCACCGACAGAATGAACACTGAAGCTTTCTTT. Its protein is CASTDRMNTEAFF.

This clone was counted between two and nine times. The gene calls are TRBV25-1 and TRBJ2-2; perhaps TRBD2 as D (5 bases). The germline V and J ends were trimmed by 7 bases and 4 bases, with 13 bases remaining between them. CDR1 MGHDK and CDR2 SYGVNS come from the germline V gene. The CDR3 has 14 amino acids. This CDR3 reads CASKDLTSTGELFF. In nucleotides, the CDR3 is TGTGCCAGCAAGGACTTGACCAGCACCGGGGAGCTGTTTTTT.